This section outlines one TCR beta chain sequence together with its context. This entry is derived from a study of blood T cell repertoires in COVID-19. Measured with immunoSEQ multiplex PCR; TCRdb has only the in-frame clones, and not every one. Of around 50,000 clones in the sample, more than 70% are singletons; the top ten hold approximately 9.6%. Germline CDR1 reads LGHNA; CDR2 reads YNFKEQ. CDR3 size: 15 residues. V was pared by 6 bases and J by 4 bases, with 16 bases between. The receptor was isolated from a man in his fifties with active COVID-19. The rearrangement links TRBV4-2 to TRBJ2-1; perhaps TRBD1 as D (6 bases). The sequencing input was peripheral blood. The CDR3 DNA reads as TGTGCCAGCAGGAGGACCGGGACAATTTACAATGAGCAGTTCTTC. Residues: CASRRTGTIYNEQFF.